The 18 T cell receptor beta chains listed next were all sequenced from one sample in a study of blood T cell repertoires in COVID-19. The table came from immunoSEQ multiplex PCR; TCRdb's copy has only in-frame clones and leaves some out. The sample has 100,000 to 150,000 clones, roughly 88% seen once. The sequenced sample consisted of peripheral blood. The origin of the receptors is a human donor in a cohort sampled during active COVID-19.

V usage is TRBV3-1 (or the pseudogene TRBV3-2) and J usage is TRBJ2-2; TRBD2 might be the D (6 bases). The ends were cut back, 1 base at V and 2 bases at J, with 8 bases in the middle. Per the germline V gene, CDR1 is LGHDT and CDR2 is YNNKEL (reference sequence). The CDR3 consists of 15 residues. Here the CDR3 reads CASSQGGVNTGELFF. The DNA for the CDR3 is TGTGCCAGCAGCCAAGGGGGGGTAAACACCGGGGAGCTGTTTTTT.

The sample holds one count of this clone. V gene TRBV7-2 combines with J gene TRBJ1-1; 7 bases fit TRBD1. Trimming removed 2 bases from V and 6 bases from J; junction bases left unmatched: 3. From germline, CDR1 is SGHTA and CDR2 FQGNSA. This CDR3 has 13 amino acids. The CDR3 spells CASSLWGTAEAFF. CDR3 nucleotide sequence: TGTGCCAGCAGCTTATGGGGGACAGCTGAAGCTTTCTTT.

This rearrangement joins TRBV4-1 to TRBJ2-3; 10 bases line up with TRBD2. This CDR3 has 16 residues. The junction had 6 bases not matched to a gene; V was cut back by 2 bases and J by 4 bases. The germline gives CDR1 MGHRA, CDR2 YSYEKL. The CDR3 here is CASSQLAGARPDTQYF. CDR3 nucleotide sequence: TGCGCCAGCAGCCAACTAGCGGGAGCTCGCCCAGATACGCAGTATTTT.

This clone has only a few counts. The rearrangement joins TRBV19 to TRBJ1-3; D may be TRBD1 (5 bases). The germline V gene has CDR1 LNHDA and CDR2 SQIVND (reference sequence). This CDR3 is built from 16 residues. The ends were cut back, 7 bases at V and 0 bases at J, with 16 bases in the middle. The CDR3 loop reads CASNAGHYFSGNTIYF. For the CDR3, the DNA is TGTGCCAGTAACGCAGGGCATTACTTCTCTGGAAACACCATATATTTT.

This CDR3 reads CASSGLGQGDEQYF. As DNA, the CDR3 is TGTGCCAGCAGCGGTCTTGGCCAAGGAGACGAGCAGTACTTC. The rearrangement joins TRBV3-1 (or the pseudogene TRBV3-2) to TRBJ2-7; D is ambiguous. V was pared by 5 bases and J by 5 bases, with 16 bases between. The CDR3 totals 14 residues. CDR1 and CDR2 (germline): LGHDT, YNNKEL (reference sequence).

This sequence joins TRBV6-1 and TRBJ2-7; D call uncertain. The V and J ends lost 3 bases and 3 bases respectively, with 3 bases between them. CDR3 size: 11 residues. The V gene's germline CDR1 is MNHNS and CDR2 SASEGT. CDR3 coding DNA: TGTGCCAGCAGTGATCTCTACGAGCAGTACTTC. Residues: CASSDLYEQYF.

The chain is built from TRBV28 and TRBJ2-2, with 7 bases fitting TRBD1. From germline, CDR1 is MDHEN and CDR2 SYDVKM. The CDR3 covers 17 residues. V shed 6 bases and J 0 bases; nucleotides not matched to a gene: 10. DNA for the CDR3: TGTGCCAGCAGACAGGGGCTAGCACCCACGAACACCGGGGAGCTGTTTTTT. Translated, it gives CASRQGLAPTNTGELFF.

The genes are TRBV5-6 and TRBJ2-5, with TRBD1 as a possible D gene (6 bases). The germline V and J ends were trimmed by 1 base and 1 base, with 11 bases remaining between them. CDR1 and CDR2 from the germline V gene are SGHDT and YYEEEE. This CDR3 has 15 residues. CDR3 sequence: CASSLPRTAQETQYF. The CDR3 DNA follows: TGTGCCAGCAGCTTGCCCCGGACAGCCCAAGAGACCCAGTACTTC.

The chain is built from TRBV18 and TRBJ2-1; TRBD1 aligns across 7 bases. The J segment lost 10 bases and the V segment lost 1 base, leaving 4 bases of the junction unmatched. Germline V lookup: CDR1 KGHSH, CDR2 LQKENI. The CDR3 length is 13 residues. CDR3 in DNA: TGTGCCAGCTCACCACGACAGGGAAGCGAGCAGTTCTTC. This codes for CASSPRQGSEQFF.

The chain employs TRBV6-5 and TRBJ2-3; maybe TRBD2 (5 bases). V lost 0 bases and J lost 1, with 11 bases in between. Germline V lookup: CDR1 MNHEY, CDR2 SVGAGI. The CDR3 spans 16 residues. The CDR3 loop is CASSYSPAGGTDTQYF. The CDR3 nucleotides are TGTGCCAGCAGTTACTCTCCGGCCGGGGGCACAGATACGCAGTATTTT.

The chain uses TRBV5-1 and TRBJ2-7, with 8 bases aligning to TRBD1. The CDR3 has 17 amino acids. Trimming took 3 bases from V and 3 from J; bases not matched to a gene: 14. Germline values: CDR1 SGHRS, CDR2 YFSETQ. CDR3 DNA: TGCGCCAGCAGCTCAGGATACACAGGACAGGGAATCTACGAGCAGTACTTC. It specifies CASSSGYTGQGIYEQYF.

The CDR3 sequence is CASSERNAYEQYF. DNA for the CDR3: TGTGCCAGCAGTGAGCGGAATGCATACGAGCAGTACTTC. The chain couples TRBV6-1 to TRBJ2-7, with no clear D. Germline assignment: CDR1 MNHNS and CDR2 SASEGT. This CDR3 has 13 residues. V was cut by 3 bases and J by 4 bases, with 10 bases left in between.

This chain's CDR3 is CASRVAGDYEQYF. As DNA, the CDR3 is TGTGCCAGCAGGGTAGCGGGAGACTACGAGCAGTACTTC. The chain recombines TRBV6-6 with TRBJ2-7, with 9 bases fitting TRBD2. This CDR3 contains 13 residues. Per the germline V gene, CDR1 is MNHNY and CDR2 is SVGAGI (reference sequence). The junction had 3 bases not matched to a gene; V was cut back by 6 bases and J by 3 bases.

The chain is built from TRBV12-5 and TRBJ2-5; 8 bases line up with TRBD2. There are 16 residues in the CDR3. Germline V CDR1 and CDR2: LGHNT, FRNRAP. Trimming cost V 3 bases and J 5 bases; bases outside gene matches: 11. In nucleotides, the CDR3 is TGTGCTAGTGGTTTCCTCCTTAGCGGGACTCATGAGACCCAGTACTTC. Amino acids: CASGFLLSGTHETQYF.

V usage is TRBV19 and J usage is TRBJ2-2, with 11 nucleotides matching TRBD2. Germline V gene sequence: CDR1 LNHDA, CDR2 SQIVND (reference sequence). Losses at the gene ends were 3 bases for V and 0 bases for J; bases not matched to a gene: 9. The CDR3 totals 19 residues. CDR3 sequence (DNA): TGTGCCAGTAGTATCGGTCTACTAGCGGGAGCTCCGAACACCGGGGAGCTGTTTTTT. Translated, it gives CASSIGLLAGAPNTGELFF.

This clone was observed a few times. The V gene is TRBV4-1, the J gene TRBJ1-2; D uncertain. CDR3 length: 15 amino acids. Germline V gene data show CDR1 as MGHRA and CDR2 as YSYEKL. The ends were cut back, 1 base at V and 4 bases at J, with 13 bases in the middle. The CDR3 DNA follows: TGCGCCAGCAGCCAAGCGTCAACGGTACGCTATGGCTACACCTTC. It is translated as CASSQASTVRYGYTF.

The chain uses TRBV4-1 and TRBJ2-7, with a weak D call TRBD2 (5 bases). The V gene lost 4 bases and the J gene lost 2 bases, with 12 bases spanning the gap. This CDR3 has 14 amino acids. Germline CDR1 reads MGHRA; CDR2 reads YSYEKL. CDR3 DNA sequence: TGCGCCAGCAGCCTTATGAACGGGGCCTACGAGCAGTACTTC. Residues: CASSLMNGAYEQYF.

The chain carries TRBV9 and TRBJ1-4; no firm D call. This CDR3 has 15 amino acids. The germline gives CDR1 SGDLS, CDR2 YYNGEE. The ends were cut back, 5 bases at V and 4 bases at J, with 15 bases in the middle. CDR3 in amino acids: CASSPGWQSNEKLFF. The CDR3 nucleotides read TGTGCCAGCAGTCCCGGGTGGCAGAGTAATGAAAAACTGTTTTTT. Using reference TRBV9 and TRBJ1-4 for the parts outside the CDR3, the full variable domain is DSGVTQTPKHLITATGQRVTLRCSPRSGDLSVYWYQQSLDQGLQFLIQYYNGEERAKGNILERFSAQQFPDLHSELNLSSLELGDSALYFCASSPGWQSNEKLFFGSGTQLSVL.